This T cell receptor (beta chain) was documented in a study of T cell responses to AZD1222 COVID-19 vaccine. Generated by immunoSEQ multiplex PCR, the TCRdb table keeps only in-frame clones and is missing some. The table shows about 150,000 clones, with approximately 86% occurring only once. The CDR3 consists of 15 residues. The J segment lost 5 bases and the V segment lost 3 bases, leaving 5 bases of the junction unmatched. Germline CDR1 is WNHNN and CDR2 is SYGVQD (reference sequence). Specimen: peripheral blood, collected after recovery from COVID-19. This receptor was taken from an adult who had recovered from COVID-19. The V gene is TRBV10-1, the J gene TRBJ2-1, with 9 bases lining up with TRBD2. Here the CDR3 reads CASSDYAGGNNEQFF. CDR3 nucleotides: TGCGCCAGCAGTGATTACGCGGGAGGGAACAATGAGCAGTTCTTC.